A single sample gave rise to the 5 T cell receptor beta chains below, sequenced in a study of blood T cell repertoires in COVID-19. Sequencing was performed with immunoSEQ multiplex PCR; in TCRdb, only in-frame clones are kept and a portion is missing. There are roughly 68,000 clones in the sample; roughly 84% occur only once, and roughly 9.8% lies in the top ten. The specimen sequenced was peripheral blood. These TCRs come from a woman aged 50 to 60 with acute or convalescent COVID-19.

This clone rates as medium-sized. The chain joins TRBV9 to TRBJ1-1; D possibly corresponds to TRBD1 (5 bases). Deletions cut 4 bases from V and 4 bases from J, with 14 bases between. This CDR3 is 14 amino acids long. The germline V gene encodes CDR1 SGDLS and CDR2 YYNGEE. The CDR3 sequence: CASSSSGGSTEAFF. CDR3 nucleotides: TGTGCCAGCAGCTCCAGCGGGGGGAGCACTGAAGCTTTCTTT.

The genes are TRBV24-1 and TRBJ1-5, with 9 bases aligning to TRBD1. Germline trimming cut 4 bases from V and 11 bases from J; bases unmatched to any gene: 8. This CDR3 region has 14 residues. Per the germline V gene, CDR1 is KGHDR and CDR2 is SFDVKD. CDR3 bases: TGTGCCACCAGTGAACGGGACAGGGAGGAGGCCCAGCATTTT. Amino acid sequence: CATSERDREEAQHF.

The chain carries TRBV21-1 and TRBJ2-2; the listed D gene, TRBD1, was not tested against the DNA. TRBV21-1 is designated a pseudogene. The CDR3 is 18 residues long. This CDR3 reads CASSNQNEETGGRGELFF. The DNA for the CDR3 is TGTGCCAGCAGCAACCAAAATGAGGAGACAGGGGGTCGCGGGGAGCTGTTTTTT.

This chain uses TRBV21-1 with TRBJ1-6; the table's D call, TRBD1, was not checked against the DNA. TRBV21-1 corresponds to a pseudogene. This CDR3 is 18 amino acids long. The DNA for the CDR3 is TGTGCCAGCAGAAGGGAAGGCGACAGGAGCTCCTATAATTCACCCCTCCACTTT. Amino acids: CASRREGDRSSYNSPLHF.

V gene TRBV29-1 combines with J gene TRBJ2-1, with D tentatively TRBD2 (5 bases). The CDR3 runs to 12 residues. The germline CDR1 and CDR2 sequences are SQVTM and ANQGSEA. V was trimmed by 3 bases and J by 4 bases, leaving 7 bases between them. DNA of the CDR3: TGCAGCGTTGATTCGGGGTACAATGAGCAGTTCTTC. Its translation: CSVDSGYNEQFF.